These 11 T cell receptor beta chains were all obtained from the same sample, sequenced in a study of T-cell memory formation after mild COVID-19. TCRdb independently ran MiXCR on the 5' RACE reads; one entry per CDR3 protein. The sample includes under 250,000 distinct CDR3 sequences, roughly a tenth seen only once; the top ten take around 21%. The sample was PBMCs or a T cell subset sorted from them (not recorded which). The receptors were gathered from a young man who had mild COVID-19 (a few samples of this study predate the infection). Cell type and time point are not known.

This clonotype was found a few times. CDR3 in amino acids: CASTLGVVGINQPQHF. CDR3 DNA: TGTGCCAGCACCCTAGGGGTTGTGGGGATTAATCAGCCCCAGCATTTT. The V gene is TRBV7-8, the J gene TRBJ1-5; tentatively, D is TRBD1 (5 bases). CDR1 SGHVS and CDR2 FQNEAQ come from the germline V gene. This CDR3 comprises 16 residues. Trimming removed 7 bases from V and 4 bases from J, with 20 bases in between. The full variable domain, in which reference TRBV7-8 and TRBJ1-5 provide the parts outside the CDR3, is GAGVSQSPRYKVAKRGQDVALRCDPISGHVSLFWYQQALGQGPEFLTYFQNEAQLDKSGLPSDRFFAERPEGSVSTLKIQRTQQEDSAVYLCASTLGVVGINQPQHFGDGTRLSIL.

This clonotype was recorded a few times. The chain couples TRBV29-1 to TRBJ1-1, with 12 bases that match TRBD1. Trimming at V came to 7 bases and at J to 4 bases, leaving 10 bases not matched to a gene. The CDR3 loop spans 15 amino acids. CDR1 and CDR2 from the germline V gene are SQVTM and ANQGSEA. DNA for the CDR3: TGCAGCGCCGCACCGGGACAGGGGGCCGGCACTGAAGCTTTCTTT. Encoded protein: CSAAPGQGAGTEAFF.

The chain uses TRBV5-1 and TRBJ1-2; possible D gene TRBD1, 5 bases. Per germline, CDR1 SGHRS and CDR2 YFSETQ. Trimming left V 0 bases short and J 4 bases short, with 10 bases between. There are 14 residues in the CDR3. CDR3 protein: CASSLVGDFYGYTF. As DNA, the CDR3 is TGCGCCAGCAGCTTGGTGGGGGATTTCTATGGCTACACCTTC.

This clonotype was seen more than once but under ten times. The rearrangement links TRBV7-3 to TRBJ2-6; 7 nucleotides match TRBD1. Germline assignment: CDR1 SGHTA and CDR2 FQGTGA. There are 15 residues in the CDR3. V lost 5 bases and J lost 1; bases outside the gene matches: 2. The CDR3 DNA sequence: TGTGCCAGCAGCCCGACAGGGTCTGGGGCCAACGTCCTGACTTTC. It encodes CASSPTGSGANVLTF.

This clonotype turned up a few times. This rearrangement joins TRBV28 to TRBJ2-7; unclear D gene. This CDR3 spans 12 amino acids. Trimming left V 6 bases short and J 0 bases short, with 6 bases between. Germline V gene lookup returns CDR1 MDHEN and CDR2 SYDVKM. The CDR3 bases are TGTGCCAGCAGAACTCACTCCTACGAGCAGTACTTC. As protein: CASRTHSYEQYF. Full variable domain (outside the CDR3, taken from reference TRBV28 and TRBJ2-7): DVKVTQSSRYLVKRTGEKVFLECVQDMDHENMFWYRQDPGLGLRLIYFSYDVKMKEKGDIPEGYSVSREKKERFSLILESASTNQTSMYLCASRTHSYEQYFGPGTRLTVT.

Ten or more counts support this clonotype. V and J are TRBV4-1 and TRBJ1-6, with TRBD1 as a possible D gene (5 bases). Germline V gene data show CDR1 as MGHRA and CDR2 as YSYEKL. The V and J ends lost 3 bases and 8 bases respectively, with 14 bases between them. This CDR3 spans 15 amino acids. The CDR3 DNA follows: TGCGCCAGCAGCCAGGCGGGACTCCTGGATTCACCCCTCCACTTT. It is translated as CASSQAGLLDSPLHF.

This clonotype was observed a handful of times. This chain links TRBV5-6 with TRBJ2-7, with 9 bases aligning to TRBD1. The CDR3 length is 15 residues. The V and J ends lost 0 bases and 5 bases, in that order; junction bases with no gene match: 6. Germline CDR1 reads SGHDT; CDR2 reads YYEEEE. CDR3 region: CASSLGTGEPNEQYV. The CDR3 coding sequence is TGTGCCAGCAGCTTGGGGACAGGGGAGCCTAACGAGCAGTACGTC.

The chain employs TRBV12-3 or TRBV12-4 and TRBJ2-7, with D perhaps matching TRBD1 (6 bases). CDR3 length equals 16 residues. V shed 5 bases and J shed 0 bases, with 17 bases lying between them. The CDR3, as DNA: TGTGCCAGCAGTCCCGGTAGGGGGACACTCTCCTACGAGCAGTACTTC. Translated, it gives CASSPGRGTLSYEQYF.

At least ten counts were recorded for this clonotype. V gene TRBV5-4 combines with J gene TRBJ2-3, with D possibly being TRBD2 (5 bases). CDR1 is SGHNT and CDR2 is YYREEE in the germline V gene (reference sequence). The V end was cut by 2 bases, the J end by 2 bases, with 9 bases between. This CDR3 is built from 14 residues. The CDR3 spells CASSFASHTDTQYF. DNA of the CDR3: TGTGCCAGCAGCTTCGCTAGCCACACAGATACGCAGTATTTT.

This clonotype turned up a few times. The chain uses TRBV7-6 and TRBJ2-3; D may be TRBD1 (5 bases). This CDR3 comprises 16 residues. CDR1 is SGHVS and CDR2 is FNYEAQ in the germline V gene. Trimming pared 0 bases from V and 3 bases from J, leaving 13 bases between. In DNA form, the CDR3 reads TGTGCCAGCAGCTTAGCCCGGGCAGGGTGGACAGATACGCAGTATTTT. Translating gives CASSLARAGWTDTQYF.

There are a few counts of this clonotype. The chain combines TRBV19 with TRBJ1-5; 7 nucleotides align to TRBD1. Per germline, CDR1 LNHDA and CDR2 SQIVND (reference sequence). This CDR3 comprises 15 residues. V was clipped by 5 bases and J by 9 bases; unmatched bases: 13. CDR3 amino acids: CASSSLNRGQAPQHF. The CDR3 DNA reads TGTGCCAGTAGTTCACTTAACAGGGGACAAGCGCCCCAGCATTTT.